This T cell receptor beta chain was identified during a study of CD8 T cells in ankylosing spondylitis. V was clipped by 1 base and J by 5 bases, with 14 bases between them. The CDR3 runs to 15 residues. CDR1 is LGHDT and CDR2 is YNNKEL in the germline V gene (reference sequence). TCRdb re-analysed the 5' RACE reads in MiXCR, keeping a single row per CDR3 protein. The table has about 350,000 distinct CDR3 sequences, 20% seen once. The sample taken for sequencing was blood, either unsorted or a sorted T cell fraction (not recorded which). This sequence was found in a male donor with ankylosing spondylitis or in good health (not recorded which). This chain links TRBV3-1 with TRBJ2-5; D may be TRBD1 (6 bases). CDR3 in amino acids: CASSQGYRVGETQYF. CDR3 bases: TGTGCCAGCAGCCAAGGGTACAGGGTCGGGGAGACCCAGTACTTC.